These 30 T cell receptor beta chains came from one sample sequenced in a study of T cells in localized non-small cell lung cancer. TCRdb's table, derived via immunoSEQ multiplex PCR, lists solely in-frame clones and lacks some. This table holds tens of thousands of clones, 75% to 90% found once. This specimen consisted of peripheral blood mononuclear cells, obtained before any cancer treatment. Receptors were obtained from a man aged 35-75 years with stage III lung adenocarcinoma.

This chain connects TRBV19 to TRBJ2-5; 9 positions match TRBD1. The CDR3 consists of 14 residues. Germline CDR1 and CDR2: LNHDA and SQIVND (reference sequence). Trimming removed 5 bases from V and 3 bases from J; junction bases left unmatched: 4. For the CDR3, the DNA is TGTGCCAGTAGTTTCCGACAGGGGGAAGAGACCCAGTACTTC. It encodes CASSFRQGEETQYF.

V gene TRBV7-3 combines with J gene TRBJ2-2; perhaps TRBD2 as D (6 bases). V shed 6 bases and J shed 6 bases, with 14 bases lying between them. CDR3 length: 14 residues. CDR1 and CDR2 (germline): SGHTA, FQGTGA. Here the CDR3 DNA reads TGTGCCAGCAGAAAGCTAGCGTCGGCCGGGGAGCTGTTTTTT. Translated: CASRKLASAGELFF.

The chain employs TRBV7-9 and TRBJ1-1; maybe TRBD1 (5 bases). Germline V gene data show CDR1 as SEHNR and CDR2 as FQNEAQ (reference sequence). This CDR3 region has 14 residues. Deletions cut 6 bases from V and 1 base from J, with 12 bases between. The CDR3 loop reads CASRFGTENTEAFF. In nucleotides, the CDR3 is TGTGCCAGCAGGTTCGGGACGGAGAACACTGAAGCTTTCTTT.

The V and J genes are TRBV19 and TRBJ1-4; no reliable D call. Trimming shortened V by 10 bases and J by 8 bases, and 14 bases separated the two germline ends. The CDR3 is made up of 12 amino acids. Germline assignment: CDR1 LNHDA and CDR2 SQIVND (reference sequence). The CDR3 spells CATLSLGEKLFF. The CDR3 DNA reads as TGTGCCACCCTATCGTTGGGGGAAAAACTGTTTTTT.

As DNA, the CDR3 is TGTGCCAGCAGCCCCGGACAGCAAATTATGAACACTGAAGCTTTCTTT. Translated, it gives CASSPGQQIMNTEAFF. The V call is TRBV7-3, the J call TRBJ1-1; D may be TRBD1 (6 bases). CDR3 length: 16 residues. Between the trimmed V and J ends, which lost 5 bases and 0 bases, there was a span of 16 bases. The germline gives CDR1 SGHTA, CDR2 FQGTGA.

This clone was observed a few times. The V and J genes are TRBV11-3 and TRBJ2-3; 7 nucleotides line up with TRBD2. This CDR3 contains 14 residues. The V segment lost 7 bases and the J segment 1 base; nucleotides outside the gene matches: 5. CDR1 SGHNT and CDR2 YENEEA come from the germline V gene. CDR3 region: CASTASGGTDTQYF. CDR3 in DNA: TGTGCCAGCACCGCCAGCGGGGGCACAGATACGCAGTATTTT.

The gene calls are TRBV4-3 and TRBJ1-5, with 7 bases that match TRBD1. The CDR3 runs to 18 residues. Germline loops: CDR1 LGHNA, CDR2 YSLEER. Germline trimming cut 3 bases from V and 7 bases from J; bases unmatched to any gene: 18. The CDR3 DNA reads TGCGCCAGCAGCCAGGATCTTTTAACACAGGGGATGTGGCAGCCCCAGCATTTT. Translation gives CASSQDLLTQGMWQPQHF.

The V and J genes are TRBV30 and TRBJ2-3, with TRBD2 identical over 10 bases. V lost 8 bases to trimming and J lost 6 bases; unmatched junction nucleotides: 8. CDR3 length: 13 residues. Germline V gene lookup returns CDR1 GTSNPN and CDR2 SVGIG (reference sequence). The CDR3 loop is CARSSGSFDTQYF. For the CDR3, the DNA is TGTGCCCGTTCTAGCGGGAGTTTTGATACGCAGTATTTT.

The chain links TRBV9 to TRBJ2-3, with D tentatively TRBD2 (5 bases). In germline, CDR1 is SGDLS, CDR2 YYNGEE. Trimming cost V 3 bases and J 5 bases, with 10 bases left between them. CDR3 length: 13 amino acids. CDR3 DNA: TGTGCCAGCAGCGGGGGAGCCCTAGATACGCAGTATTTT. Protein sequence: CASSGGALDTQYF.

This clone was seen once. The V gene is TRBV7-9, the J gene TRBJ2-5, with a weak D call TRBD2 (6 bases). V lost 5 bases, J lost 5 bases, and 18 bases lay in between. Germline V lookup: CDR1 SEHNR, CDR2 FQNEAQ (reference sequence). The CDR3 contains 15 residues. The chain's CDR3 is CASSPAWGESETQYF. CDR3 nucleotide sequence: TGTGCCAGCAGCCCCGCCTGGGGGGAGTCGGAGACCCAGTACTTC. Full variable domain (outside the CDR3, taken from reference TRBV7-9 and TRBJ2-5): DTGVSQNPRHKITKRGQNVTFRCDPISEHNRLYWYRQTLGQGPEFLTYFQNEAQLEKSRLLSDRFSAERPKGSFSTLEIQRTEQGDSAMYLCASSPAWGESETQYFGPGTRLLVL.

CDR3 sequence (DNA): TGCAGCGTTGCCGCACAGGGACCGTTTTATGGCTACACCTTC. Translated: CSVAAQGPFYGYTF. This sequence joins TRBV29-1 and TRBJ1-2, with D possibly matching TRBD1 (6 bases). The germline V gene has CDR1 SQVTM and CDR2 ANQGSEA. V was shortened by 4 bases and J by 5 bases, with 17 bases between the two germline ends. This CDR3 spans 14 amino acids. Supplemented by reference TRBV29-1 and TRBJ1-2, the full variable domain reads SAVISQKPSRDICQRGTSLTIQCQVDSQVTMMFWYRQQPGQSLTLIATANQGSEATYESGFVIDKFPISRPNLTFSTLTVSNMSPEDSSIYLCSVAAQGPFYGYTFGSGTRLTVV.

This clone was counted a single time. The chain is built from TRBV19 and TRBJ1-2; the D gene is possibly TRBD1 (5 bases). The CDR3 runs to 13 residues. Germline V gene sequence: CDR1 LNHDA, CDR2 SQIVND (reference sequence). V was cut by 7 bases and J by 6 bases, with 15 bases left in between. This CDR3 is CASNPGRVDGYTF. CDR3 DNA: TGTGCCAGTAATCCGGGCAGGGTAGATGGCTACACCTTC.

V usage is TRBV6-6 and J usage is TRBJ2-5; D unclear. Trimming cost V 1 base and J 3 bases, with 6 bases left between them. Germline V gene sequence: CDR1 MNHNY, CDR2 SVGAGI (reference sequence). This CDR3 has 13 residues. The CDR3 DNA reads as TGTGCCAGCAGTTACTTGTCAGAAGAGACCCAGTACTTC. Residues: CASSYLSEETQYF.

The chain carries TRBV10-3 and TRBJ2-3, with TRBD2 matching over 10 bases. The CDR3 is made up of 16 amino acids. CDR1 is ENHRY, CDR2 SYGVKD, per germline. V shed 4 bases, J shed 2 bases, and the junction held 6 bases outside the gene matches. CDR3 protein: CAISGELAGHTDTQYF. In DNA form, the CDR3 reads TGTGCCATCAGTGGAGAACTAGCGGGGCACACAGATACGCAGTATTTT.

The rearrangement links TRBV7-8 to TRBJ1-1; 9 positions match TRBD1. CDR1 and CDR2 (germline): SGHVS, FQNEAQ. The trim removed 6 bases at V and 10 bases at J, leaving 15 bases unmatched. The CDR3 covers 15 residues. DNA for the CDR3: TGTGCCAGCAGAAACCTGGGACAGGGAGGCCAGGTAGCTTTCTTT. This sequence encodes CASRNLGQGGQVAFF.

This clone was counted a single time. The chain combines TRBV5-1 with TRBJ2-1; 7 bases match TRBD2. Germline CDR1 SGHRS, CDR2 YFSETQ. The CDR3 extends over 14 amino acids. J gave up 3 bases and V 8 bases, and 8 bases lay outside the gene matches. In nucleotides, the CDR3 is TGCGCCAGTGCGGGGGACTTGGGCTACAATGAGCAGTTCTTC. Its protein product is CASAGDLGYNEQFF.

The V and J genes are TRBV11-3 and TRBJ1-1; TRBD1 might be the D (6 bases). V was shortened by 5 bases and J by 0 bases, with 13 bases between the two germline ends. Per the germline V gene, CDR1 is SGHNT and CDR2 is YENEEA. The CDR3 extends over 15 amino acids. CDR3 sequence (DNA): TGTGCCAGCAGCCCCGAAGGGGGGATGAACACTGAAGCTTTCTTT. Protein: CASSPEGGMNTEAFF.

This chain links TRBV11-2 with TRBJ2-2, with 12 bases fitting TRBD1. V trimming: 4 bases; J trimming: 7 bases; junction bases outside the gene matches: 4. The CDR3 has 15 amino acids. Germline CDR1 SGHAT, CDR2 FQNNGV. The CDR3 region is CASSWGQGAFGELFF. CDR3 coding DNA: TGTGCCAGCAGCTGGGGACAGGGGGCTTTCGGGGAGCTGTTTTTT.

The chain is built from TRBV2 and TRBJ2-5; 11 nucleotides match TRBD2. Trimming removed 3 bases from V and 4 bases from J; junction bases left unmatched: 4. The germline V gene has CDR1 SNHLY and CDR2 FYNNEI. The CDR3 spans 15 residues. The DNA of the CDR3 is TGTGCCAGCAGTGAGACTAGCGGGACTATAGAGACCCAGTACTTC. It codes for CASSETSGTIETQYF.

This chain connects TRBV6-1 to TRBJ2-5; TRBD1 agrees at 9 bases. V gave up 8 bases and J gave up 4 bases; unmatched junction bases: 8. The CDR3 runs to 14 residues. Germline CDR1 MNHNS, CDR2 SASEGT. In DNA form, the CDR3 reads TGTGCCAGCGGCTGGACAGGGGCAGGAGAGACCCAGTACTTC. It is translated as CASGWTGAGETQYF.

V and J are TRBV7-6 and TRBJ2-5, with 9 bases matching TRBD2. The CDR3 sequence is 15 residues long. V gave up 4 bases and J gave up 5 bases; unmatched junction bases: 8. The germline V gene encodes CDR1 SGHVS and CDR2 FNYEAQ. The DNA of the CDR3 is TGTGCCAGCAGCTCTAATAGCGGGAGTGGGGAGACCCAGTACTTC. This gives the protein CASSSNSGSGETQYF.

This chain links TRBV6-5 with TRBJ1-2; 9 bases agree with TRBD1. The CDR3 loop spans 16 amino acids. With V trimmed by 2 bases and J by 3 bases, 7 bases remained unmatched. Germline CDR1 is MNHEY and CDR2 is SVGAGI. The CDR3 DNA sequence: TGTGCCAGCAGTTACCTCGCCACAGGGGGCGACTATGGCTACACCTTC. This sequence encodes CASSYLATGGDYGYTF.

The chain combines TRBV7-9 with TRBJ2-2; unclear D gene. The CDR3 spans 16 residues. Trimming stripped 3 bases from V and 0 bases from J, with 11 bases between. CDR1 and CDR2 from the germline V gene are SEHNR and FQNEAQ (reference sequence). The CDR3 region has the DNA TGTGCCAGCAGCTTCAAACGGCGGCCGAACACCGGGGAGCTGTTTTTT. This codes for CASSFKRRPNTGELFF.

This chain connects TRBV2 to TRBJ1-6; D is undetermined. Trimming took 6 bases from V and 9 from J, leaving 9 bases between them. The germline V gene has CDR1 SNHLY and CDR2 FYNNEI. The CDR3 loop spans 12 amino acids. CDR3 in DNA: TGTGCCAGCAGCGCAGTCAGTTCACCCCTCCACTTT. Residues: CASSAVSSPLHF.

This clone was seen a single time. The V and J genes are TRBV9 and TRBJ2-3; D remains ambiguous. The CDR3 sequence is 14 residues long. Between the trimmed V and J ends, which lost 3 bases and 1 base, there was a span of 9 bases. CDR1 is SGDLS and CDR2 is YYNGEE in the germline V gene. The CDR3 region has the DNA TGTGCCAGCAGCGGGCGAGGAGGCACAGATACGCAGTATTTT. Residues: CASSGRGGTDTQYF.

The CDR3 spells CASSSAGTSREQYF. The CDR3 DNA sequence: TGCGCCAGCAGCTCGGCCGGGACTAGCCGCGAGCAGTACTTC. The chain links TRBV5-1 to TRBJ2-7, with TRBD2 identical over 9 bases. The CDR3 covers 14 residues. Germline V CDR1 and CDR2: SGHRS, YFSETQ. Trimming cost V 3 bases and J 6 bases; bases outside gene matches: 7.

The chain is built from TRBV25-1 and TRBJ2-1; tentative D call: TRBD2 (6 bases). The CDR3 runs to 17 residues. V lost 0 bases, J lost 2 bases, and 14 bases lay in between. The V gene's germline CDR1 is MGHDK and CDR2 SYGVNS. CDR3 in amino acids: CASSEYTGATAYNEQFF. CDR3 nucleotide sequence: TGTGCCAGCAGTGAATATACGGGAGCGACCGCCTACAATGAGCAGTTCTTC.

This clone occurred a few times. The chain recombines TRBV9 with TRBJ2-5; 12 bases align to TRBD1. The CDR3 has 16 amino acids. Trimming cost V 5 bases and J 5 bases; bases outside gene matches: 10. CDR1 and CDR2 (germline): SGDLS, YYNGEE. The CDR3, as DNA: TGTGCCAGCAGTTTAGCTGGGGACAGGGGGCTGGAGACCCAGTACTTC. Protein sequence: CASSLAGDRGLETQYF.

This clone was picked up one time. CDR3 coding DNA: TGTGCCAGCGGGACAGACTACGAGCAGTACTTC. Protein sequence: CASGTDYEQYF. This chain links TRBV9 with TRBJ2-7; 7 bases are shared with TRBD1. From germline, CDR1 is SGDLS and CDR2 YYNGEE. The CDR3 covers 11 residues. V gave up 7 bases and J gave up 3 bases; unmatched junction bases: 1.

This chain connects TRBV7-9 to TRBJ1-2; 8 nucleotides align to TRBD1. The CDR3 runs 14 residues. Germline V lookup: CDR1 SEHNR, CDR2 FQNEAQ (reference sequence). Trimming removed 4 bases from V and 4 bases from J; junction bases left unmatched: 5. CDR3 protein: CASSSSTGGYGYTF. For the CDR3, the DNA is TGTGCCAGCAGCTCGAGTACAGGGGGCTATGGCTACACCTTC.